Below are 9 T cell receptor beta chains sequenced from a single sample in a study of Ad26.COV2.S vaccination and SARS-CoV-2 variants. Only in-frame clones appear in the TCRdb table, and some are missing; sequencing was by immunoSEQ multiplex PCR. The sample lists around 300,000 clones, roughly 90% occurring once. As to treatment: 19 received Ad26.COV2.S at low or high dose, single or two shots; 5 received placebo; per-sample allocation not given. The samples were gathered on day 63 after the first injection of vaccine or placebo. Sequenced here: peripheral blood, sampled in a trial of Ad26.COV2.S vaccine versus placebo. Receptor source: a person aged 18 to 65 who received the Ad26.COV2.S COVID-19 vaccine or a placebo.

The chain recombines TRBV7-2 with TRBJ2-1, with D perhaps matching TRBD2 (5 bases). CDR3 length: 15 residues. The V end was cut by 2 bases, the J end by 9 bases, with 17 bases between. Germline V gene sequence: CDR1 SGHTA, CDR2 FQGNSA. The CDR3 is CASSLFVAEVREQFF. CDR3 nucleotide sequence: TGTGCCAGCAGCTTATTTGTGGCGGAGGTCCGTGAGCAGTTCTTC.

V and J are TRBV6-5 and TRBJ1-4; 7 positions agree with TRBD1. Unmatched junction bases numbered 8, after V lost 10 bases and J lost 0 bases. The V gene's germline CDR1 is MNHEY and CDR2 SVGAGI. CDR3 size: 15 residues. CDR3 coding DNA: TGTGCCACCGGGACAGAGACTGCAACTAATGAAAAACTGTTTTTT. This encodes CATGTETATNEKLFF.

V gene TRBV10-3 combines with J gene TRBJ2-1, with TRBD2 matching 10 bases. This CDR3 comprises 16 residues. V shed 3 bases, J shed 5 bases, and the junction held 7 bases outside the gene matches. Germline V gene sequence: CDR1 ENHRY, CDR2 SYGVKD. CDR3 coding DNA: TGTGCCATCAGTGACCTGGGACTAGCGTACGACAATGAGCAGTTCTTC. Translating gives CAISDLGLAYDNEQFF.

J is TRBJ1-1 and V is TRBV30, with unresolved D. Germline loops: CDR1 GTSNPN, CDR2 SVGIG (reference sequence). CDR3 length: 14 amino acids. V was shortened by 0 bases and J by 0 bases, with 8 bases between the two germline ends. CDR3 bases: TGTGCCTGGAGTGTACAATCGGTGAACACTGAAGCTTTCTTT. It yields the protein CAWSVQSVNTEAFF.

This CDR3 reads CASNPWGQGVPNQPQHF. CDR3 coding DNA: TGTGCCAGCAACCCCTGGGGACAGGGAGTCCCCAATCAGCCCCAGCATTTT. This sequence joins TRBV6-2 or TRBV6-3 and TRBJ1-5, with TRBD1 matching 9 bases. The CDR3 sequence is 17 residues long. CDR1 and CDR2 (germline): MNHEY, SVGEGT. V dropped 7 bases and J dropped 3; count of bases not matched to a gene: 13.

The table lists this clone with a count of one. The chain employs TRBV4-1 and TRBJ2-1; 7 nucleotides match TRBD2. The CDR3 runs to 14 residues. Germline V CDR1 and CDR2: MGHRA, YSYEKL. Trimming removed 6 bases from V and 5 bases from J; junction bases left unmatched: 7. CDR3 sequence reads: CASRPGTTNNEQFF. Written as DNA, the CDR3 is TGCGCCAGCAGACCAGGGACTACAAACAATGAGCAGTTCTTC.

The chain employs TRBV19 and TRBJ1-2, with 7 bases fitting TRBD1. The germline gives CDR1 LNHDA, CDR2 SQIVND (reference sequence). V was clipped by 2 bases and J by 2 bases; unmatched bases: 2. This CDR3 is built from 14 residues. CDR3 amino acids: CASSIQGGNYGYTF. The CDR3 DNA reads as TGTGCCAGTAGTATACAGGGGGGAAACTATGGCTACACCTTC.

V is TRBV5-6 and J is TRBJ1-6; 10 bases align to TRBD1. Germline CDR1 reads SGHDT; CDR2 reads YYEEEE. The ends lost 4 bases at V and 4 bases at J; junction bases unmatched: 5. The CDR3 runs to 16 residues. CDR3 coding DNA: TGTGCCAGCAGCCACGGGACAGGGGCGTATAATTCACCCCTCCACTTT. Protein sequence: CASSHGTGAYNSPLHF.

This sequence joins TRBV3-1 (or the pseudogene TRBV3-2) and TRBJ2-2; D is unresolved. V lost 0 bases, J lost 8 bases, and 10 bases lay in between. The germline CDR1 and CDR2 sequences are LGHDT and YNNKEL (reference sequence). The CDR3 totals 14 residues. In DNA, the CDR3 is TGTGCCAGCAGCCAAGAGGTCCGCCGAGGGGAGCTGTTTTTT. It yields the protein CASSQEVRRGELFF.